This T cell receptor beta chain was identified in a study of T cell repertoires in cytomegalovirus infection. As concerns this clonotype: A much larger clone lies a single base off, so this may be a read error. As the CDR3 is not closed by the conserved phenylalanine or tryptophan, this likely results from a read error.

Each CDR3 protein is one row after TCRdb ran MiXCR on the reads. The sample carries approximately 290,000 distinct CDR3 sequences, more than 20% recorded once. The CDR3 length is 14 residues. Trimming shortened V by 7 bases and J by 2 bases, and 14 bases separated the two germline ends. The germline V gene encodes CDR1 MDHEN and CDR2 SYDVKM. The chain is built from TRBV28 and TRBJ2-5, with D possibly being TRBD1 or TRBD2 (5 bases each). This TCR was sampled from a human donor in good health (CMV status not recorded). Some clones in this sample may be carry-over from other donors' samples. The specimen sequenced was PBMCs. DNA for the CDR3: TGTGCCAGCAACCTCGAGGGGCAACAAGAGACCCAGTACTCC. Protein sequence: CASNLEGQQETQYS.